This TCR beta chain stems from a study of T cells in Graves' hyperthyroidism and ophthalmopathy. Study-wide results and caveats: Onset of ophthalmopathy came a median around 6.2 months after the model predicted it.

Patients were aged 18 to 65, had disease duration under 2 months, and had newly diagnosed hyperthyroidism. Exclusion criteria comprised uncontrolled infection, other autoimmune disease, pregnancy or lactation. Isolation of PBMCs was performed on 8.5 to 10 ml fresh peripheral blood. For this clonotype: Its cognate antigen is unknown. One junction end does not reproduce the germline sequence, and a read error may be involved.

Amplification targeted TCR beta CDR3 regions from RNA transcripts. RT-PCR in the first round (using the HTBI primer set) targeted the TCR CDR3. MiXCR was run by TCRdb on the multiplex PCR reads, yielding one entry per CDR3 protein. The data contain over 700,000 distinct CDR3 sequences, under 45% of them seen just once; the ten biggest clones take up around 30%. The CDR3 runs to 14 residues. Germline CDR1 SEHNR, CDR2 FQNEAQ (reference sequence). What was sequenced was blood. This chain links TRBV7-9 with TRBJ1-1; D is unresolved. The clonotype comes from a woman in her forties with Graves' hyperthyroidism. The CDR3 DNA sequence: TGTGCCAGCAGACTAACGGACGAGAACACTGGAGCTTTCTTT. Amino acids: CASRLTDENTGAFF. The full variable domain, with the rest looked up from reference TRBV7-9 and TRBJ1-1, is DTGVSQNPRHKITKRGQNVTFRCDPISEHNRLYWYRQTLGQGPEFLTYFQNEAQLEKSRLLSDRFSAERPKGSFSTLEIQRTEQGDSAMYLCASRLTDENTGAFFGQGTRLTVV.